What follows are 27 T cell receptor beta chains derived from one specimen sequenced in a study of shared clonotypes between healthy human individuals. The protocol was immunoSEQ multiplex PCR, while the TCRdb copy is restricted to in-frame clones and leaves out a portion. This sample yields roughly 1,800,000 clones, of which about 95% are seen a single time; roughly 1% belongs to the top ten. CD45RO-negative CD8 cells positively selected for CCR7 made up the naive population, which excluded terminally differentiated effector memory CD45RA+ cells. Sequences were obtained from naive CD8+ T cells sorted from blood. The receptors originated from a man aged 18 to 29 in good health.

The chain couples TRBV28 to TRBJ1-2; 7 positions agree with TRBD1. This CDR3 has 14 amino acids. Looked up from germline, CDR1 is MDHEN and CDR2 is SYDVKM. V gave up 5 bases and J gave up 4 bases; unmatched junction bases: 7. CDR3 DNA sequence: TGTGCCAGCAGTCGGGACAGTGGCTTCTATGGCTACACCTTC. As protein: CASSRDSGFYGYTF.

This chain connects TRBV2 to TRBJ2-5; 13 bases line up with TRBD2. CDR1 is SNHLY and CDR2 is FYNNEI in the germline V gene. The V and J ends lost 10 bases and 2 bases, in that order; junction bases with no gene match: 7. The CDR3 has 15 residues. The CDR3 sequence is CATLQGLAGQETQYF. CDR3 bases: TGTGCCACCCTGCAGGGACTAGCGGGACAAGAGACCCAGTACTTC.

Comment on this clone: The sample contains more than one DNA sequence encoding this CDR3. The chain employs TRBV27 and TRBJ2-2; 13 bases line up with TRBD2. Germline CDR1 is MNHEY and CDR2 is SMNVEV (reference sequence). Trimming removed 6 bases from V and 5 bases from J; junction bases left unmatched: 0. The CDR3 consists of 14 residues. The CDR3 DNA sequence: TGTGCCAGCAGACTAGCGGGAGGGACCGGGGAGCTGTTTTTT. The encoded protein is CASRLAGGTGELFF.

The chain has TRBV6-5 and TRBJ2-5; 10 bases agree with TRBD1. The germline CDR1 and CDR2 sequences are MNHEY and SVGAGI. The length of the CDR3 is 15 residues. The trim removed 5 bases at V and 4 bases at J, leaving 7 bases unmatched. The CDR3 bases are TGTGCCAGCAGTGTTTTAGGACAGGGGGGAGAGACCCAGTACTTC. This sequence encodes CASSVLGQGGETQYF.

The V and J genes are TRBV7-9 and TRBJ2-1; D ambiguous. V dropped 5 bases and J dropped 0 bases, with 11 bases sitting between them. The CDR3 extends over 15 amino acids. Germline CDR1 is SEHNR and CDR2 is FQNEAQ (reference sequence). For the CDR3, the DNA is TGTGCCAGCAGCCCCCCATACAGCTCCTACAATGAGCAGTTCTTC. As protein: CASSPPYSSYNEQFF. The variable domain in full, with the rest retrieved from reference TRBV7-9 and TRBJ2-1, is DTGVSQNPRHKITKRGQNVTFRCDPISEHNRLYWYRQTLGQGPEFLTYFQNEAQLEKSRLLSDRFSAERPKGSFSTLEIQRTEQGDSAMYLCASSPPYSSYNEQFFGPGTRLTVL.

This chain links TRBV5-6 with TRBJ1-2, with 7 bases matching TRBD1. The trim removed 2 bases at V and 7 bases at J, leaving 5 bases unmatched. This CDR3 comprises 13 residues. The germline V gene encodes CDR1 SGHDT and CDR2 YYEEEE. This chain's CDR3 is CASSFNRGFGYTF. For the CDR3, the DNA is TGTGCCAGCAGCTTTAACAGGGGATTTGGCTACACCTTC.

The chain uses TRBV4-3 and TRBJ2-1; possible D gene TRBD2, 6 bases. The germline V gene has CDR1 LGHNA and CDR2 YSLEER. V shed 0 bases and J shed 9 bases, with 15 bases lying between them. CDR3 length: 15 residues. The CDR3 protein is CASSQEVGGKFEQFF. The CDR3 DNA follows: TGCGCCAGCAGCCAAGAAGTCGGAGGGAAATTTGAGCAGTTCTTC.

The rearrangement uses TRBV19 and TRBJ1-1, with D perhaps TRBD1 (6 bases). With 1 base removed from V and 1 base from J, the gap between germline ends came to 13 bases. Germline V gives CDR1 LNHDA, CDR2 SQIVND (reference sequence). The CDR3 has 16 amino acids. The CDR3 sequence is CASSIGTGLRNTEAFF. CDR3 bases: TGTGCCAGTAGTATAGGAACAGGGCTGAGGAACACTGAAGCTTTCTTT.

The chain couples TRBV5-6 to TRBJ2-3; 11 bases match TRBD2. The trim removed 1 base at V and 3 bases at J, leaving 7 bases unmatched. The germline CDR1 and CDR2 sequences are SGHDT and YYEEEE. CDR3 length: 17 residues. CDR3 sequence: CASSLTTSGMRTDTQYF. In nucleotides, the CDR3 is TGTGCCAGCAGCTTGACGACTAGCGGGATGAGGACAGATACGCAGTATTTT. The whole variable domain, remainder taken from reference TRBV5-6 and TRBJ2-3, is DAGVTQSPTHLIKTRGQQVTLRCSPKSGHDTVSWYQQALGQGPQFIFQYYEEEERQRGNFPDRFSGHQFPNYSSELNVNALLLGDSALYLCASSLTTSGMRTDTQYFGPGTRLTVL.

The J gene is TRBJ2-7, the V gene TRBV7-6; the match to TRBD2 covers 9 bases. This CDR3 is built from 17 residues. V was pared by 2 bases and J by 3 bases, with 11 bases of the junction left unmatched. CDR1 is SGHVS and CDR2 is FNYEAQ in the germline V gene. The CDR3 DNA follows: TGTGCCAGCAGCTTACTCCCTTTAGGCGGGGGGGGCTACGAGCAGTACTTC. Amino acids: CASSLLPLGGGGYEQYF.

This chain joins TRBV2 and TRBJ2-3; D remains ambiguous. Germline CDR1 reads SNHLY; CDR2 reads FYNNEI. V was cut by 0 bases and J by 1 base, with 14 bases left in between. This CDR3 comprises 17 residues. The CDR3 region is CASSEAQLGIRTDTQYF. The CDR3 region has the DNA TGTGCCAGCAGTGAAGCGCAACTGGGGATACGCACAGATACGCAGTATTTT. Full variable domain (outside the CDR3, taken from reference TRBV2 and TRBJ2-3): EPEVTQTPSHQVTQMGQEVILRCVPISNHLYFYWYRQILGQKVEFLVSFYNNEISEKSEIFDDQFSVERPDGSNFTLKIRSTKLEDSAMYFCASSEAQLGIRTDTQYFGPGTRLTVL.

The rearrangement links TRBV27 to TRBJ2-1, with 9 bases identical to TRBD1. Germline CDR1 is MNHEY and CDR2 is SMNVEV (reference sequence). Trimming cost V 5 bases and J 5 bases; bases outside gene matches: 10. This CDR3 is 16 amino acids long. Here the CDR3 DNA reads TGTGCCAGCAGTCTAGGGATCGGGACAGGGAACAATGAGCAGTTCTTC. This encodes CASSLGIGTGNNEQFF.

The chain has TRBV4-3 and TRBJ2-7; 9 positions match TRBD1. Germline V gene sequence: CDR1 LGHNA, CDR2 YSLEER. The CDR3 covers 15 residues. V gave up 4 bases and J gave up 5 bases; unmatched junction bases: 9. The CDR3: CASSRGTGFLDEQYF. In nucleotides, the CDR3 is TGCGCCAGCAGCCGAGGGACAGGGTTCCTGGACGAGCAGTACTTC.

V and J are TRBV27 and TRBJ1-5; D is possibly TRBD1 (6 bases). V was cut by 7 bases and J by 3 bases, with 31 bases left in between. The CDR3 runs 20 residues. CDR1 is MNHEY, CDR2 SMNVEV, per germline (reference sequence). The CDR3 region has the DNA TGTGCCAGCACCGCTCTTAACCCCCCCACCGGGACAAGATTCAATCAGCCCCAGCATTTT. Protein product: CASTALNPPTGTRFNQPQHF.

The rearrangement joins TRBV7-9 to TRBJ2-6; D remains ambiguous. This CDR3 comprises 16 residues. The germline V gene has CDR1 SEHNR and CDR2 FQNEAQ (reference sequence). V lost 5 bases to trimming and J lost 1 base, with 12 bases between them. CDR3 in amino acids: CASSLIEESGANVLTF. CDR3 nucleotides: TGTGCCAGCAGCCTTATAGAGGAATCTGGGGCCAACGTCCTGACTTTC. The complete variable domain, with remaining parts taken from reference TRBV7-9 and TRBJ2-6, reads DTGVSQNPRHKITKRGQNVTFRCDPISEHNRLYWYRQTLGQGPEFLTYFQNEAQLEKSRLLSDRFSAERPKGSFSTLEIQRTEQGDSAMYLCASSLIEESGANVLTFGAGSRLTVL.

The chain couples TRBV6-1 to TRBJ1-5; a possible D gene is TRBD1 (6 bases). The CDR3 consists of 12 residues. Germline CDR1 MNHNS, CDR2 SASEGT. The V gene lost 3 bases and the J gene lost 7 bases, with 7 bases spanning the gap. The CDR3 region has the DNA TGTGCCAGCAGTGACAGGGGACAGCCCCAGCATTTT. Encoded protein: CASSDRGQPQHF.

Concerning this clone: Other nucleotide sequences from this sample produce the same CDR3. The chain combines TRBV28 with TRBJ2-7; perhaps TRBD1 as D (7 bases). In germline, CDR1 is MDHEN, CDR2 SYDVKM. The ends were cut back, 4 bases at V and 4 bases at J, with 11 bases in the middle. CDR3 length: 13 residues. The chain's CDR3 is CASSWAGGYEQYF. CDR3 DNA sequence: TGTGCCAGCAGTTGGGCAGGGGGGTACGAGCAGTACTTC.

The gene calls are TRBV5-4 and TRBJ2-2; TRBD1 is a possible D gene (6 bases). The CDR3 runs to 17 residues. Germline V CDR1 and CDR2: SGHNT, YYREEE (reference sequence). Trimming stripped 3 bases from V and 2 bases from J, with 17 bases between. The CDR3 spells CASSWGTYLGNTGELFF. As DNA, the CDR3 is TGTGCCAGCAGCTGGGGGACATATCTCGGTAACACCGGGGAGCTGTTTTTT.

The V and J genes are TRBV5-4 and TRBJ2-5; 10 bases are shared with TRBD1. The CDR3 runs 16 residues. V lost 0 bases and J lost 5; bases outside the gene matches: 7. From germline, CDR1 is SGHNT and CDR2 YYREEE (reference sequence). The CDR3 protein is CASSLGRTGGIETQYF. For the CDR3, the DNA is TGTGCCAGCAGCTTGGGAAGGACAGGGGGGATCGAGACCCAGTACTTC.

V and J are TRBV4-1 and TRBJ2-1; 12 bases agree with TRBD2. Germline lookup yields CDR1 MGHRA and CDR2 YSYEKL. This CDR3 comprises 15 residues. V lost 4 bases, J lost 7 bases, and 5 bases stayed unmatched. CDR3: CASSRLAGGTNEQFF. CDR3 nucleotides: TGCGCCAGCAGCCGTCTAGCGGGAGGGACTAATGAGCAGTTCTTC.

This chain joins TRBV7-9 and TRBJ1-2, with a tentative D call TRBD1 (5 bases). The V end lost 6 bases, the J end lost 8 bases, and 28 bases lay between the germline ends. From germline, CDR1 is SEHNR and CDR2 FQNEAQ (reference sequence). This CDR3 is 17 amino acids long. Here the CDR3 DNA reads TGTGCCAGCAGTAACCCCTTACCCCCGGCAGGGTTTGAAGGCTACACCTTC. Translation: CASSNPLPPAGFEGYTF.

This clone has just one count. The chain recombines TRBV7-9 with TRBJ1-1; the D is unclear. The CDR3 runs 15 residues. Looked up from germline, CDR1 is SEHNR and CDR2 is FQNEAQ (reference sequence). V was clipped by 0 bases and J by 8 bases, with 16 bases between them. The CDR3 DNA reads as TGTGCCAGCAGCTTAGCCGTGATCGACGAGCGAGAAGCTTTCTTT. This codes for CASSLAVIDEREAFF. Variable domain in full (rest from reference TRBV7-9 and TRBJ1-1): DTGVSQNPRHKITKRGQNVTFRCDPISEHNRLYWYRQTLGQGPEFLTYFQNEAQLEKSRLLSDRFSAERPKGSFSTLEIQRTEQGDSAMYLCASSLAVIDEREAFFGQGTRLTVV.

V and J are TRBV27 and TRBJ2-3, with TRBD2 matching over 9 bases. This CDR3 comprises 18 residues. Germline CDR1 is MNHEY and CDR2 is SMNVEV (reference sequence). V trimming: 5 bases; J trimming: 0 bases; junction bases outside the gene matches: 12. The CDR3 here is CASSLTGAGGPSTDTQYF. The CDR3 DNA follows: TGTGCCAGCAGTCTCACAGGGGCGGGAGGGCCCAGCACAGATACGCAGTATTTT.

This clone occurred once. The gene calls are TRBV4-1 and TRBJ1-1; D perhaps matches TRBD1 (6 bases). The V gene's germline CDR1 is MGHRA and CDR2 YSYEKL. The V end lost 3 bases, the J end lost 0 bases, and 14 bases lay between the germline ends. This CDR3 comprises 16 residues. In DNA form, the CDR3 reads TGCGCCAGCAGCCATGTACCGGGACAATTGAACACTGAAGCTTTCTTT. Translation gives CASSHVPGQLNTEAFF.

The chain links TRBV28 to TRBJ2-5, with D perhaps given as TRBD1 or TRBD2 (5 bases each). The CDR3 runs 16 residues. Trimming took off 5 bases at V and 6 bases at J, with 22 bases between the two ends. Germline lookup yields CDR1 MDHEN and CDR2 SYDVKM. The chain's CDR3 is CASSPPARPGDQTQYF. The CDR3 DNA reads TGTGCCAGCAGTCCTCCCGCCCGACCTGGGGACCAGACCCAGTACTTC. Drawing the rest from reference TRBV28 and TRBJ2-5, the complete variable domain is DVKVTQSSRYLVKRTGEKVFLECVQDMDHENMFWYRQDPGLGLRLIYFSYDVKMKEKGDIPEGYSVSREKKERFSLILESASTNQTSMYLCASSPPARPGDQTQYFGPGTRLLVL.

V and J are TRBV5-4 and TRBJ1-1; D is perhaps TRBD1 (5 bases). V was clipped by 3 bases and J by 7 bases, with 13 bases between them. Germline lookup yields CDR1 SGHNT and CDR2 YYREEE (reference sequence). The CDR3 covers 13 residues. The DNA for the CDR3 is TGTGCCAGCAGCTCGGGGGGAGCTGGTGAAGCTTTCTTT. Translated: CASSSGGAGEAFF.

For the CDR3, the DNA is TGCGCCAGCAGCCAGGGGAGCGGGACAGACTCCTACGAGCAGTACTTC. Amino acid sequence: CASSQGSGTDSYEQYF. The chain is built from TRBV4-3 and TRBJ2-7; the D gene could be TRBD1 or TRBD2 (7 bases each). The CDR3 extends over 16 amino acids. Germline loops: CDR1 LGHNA, CDR2 YSLEER. The ends were cut back, 3 bases at V and 0 bases at J, with 15 bases in the middle.